These T cell receptor beta chains were read from a single sample in a study of T cell repertoires in cytomegalovirus infection. TCRdb processed the reads anew with MiXCR; each CDR3 protein has one entry. The sample carries about a million distinct CDR3 sequences, around 29% recorded once. For these TCRs, the target antigens are not known. This sample comprised cultured CD8+ T cells from PBMCs, obtained from culture after CMV antigen stimulation. These receptors came from a human donor in good health (CMV status not recorded). Some clones in this sample may be carry-over from other donors' samples. Each CDR3 is given with its conserved first and last residue. Fields, in order: J gene, V gene, clone size, D gene, CDR3 length, CDR3 protein, CDR3 DNA. D genes are given only for firm matches. The size field is filled for only some rows; it gives once, few, many or a size class.

TRBJ1-5 TRBV6-2/TRBV6-3 once TRBD1 13 CASRDRGDQPQHF TGTGCCAGCAGGGACAGGGGAGATCAGCCCCAGCATTTT
TRBJ2-1 TRBV20-1 - - 15 CSARGRNRPYNEQFF TGCAGTGCTAGAGGACGGAACCGACCCTACAATGAGCAGTTCTTC
TRBJ2-3 TRBV25-1 few TRBD2 17 CASRTHLAGLGMDTQYF TGTGCCAGCAGGACGCATCTCGCGGGACTAGGGATGGATACGCAGTATTTT
TRBJ2-2 TRBV19 - - 15 CASSYLIGNTGELFF TGTGCCAGTAGTTATCTGATTGGGAACACCGGGGAGCTGTTTTTT
TRBJ1-4 TRBV7-9 - - 14 CASSLPQGSEKLFF TGTGCCAGCAGTTTACCCCAGGGGAGTGAAAAACTGTTTTTT
TRBJ1-6 TRBV6-1 many TRBD1 17 CASSEKRQGGRNSPLHF TGTGCCAGCAGTGAAAAGCGACAGGGGGGCCGAAATTCACCCCTCCACTTT
TRBJ1-1 TRBV28 many TRBD1 12 CASSPPDREAFF TGTGCCAGCAGTCCCCCGGACAGGGAAGCTTTCTTT
TRBJ1-2 TRBV27 - - 13 CASSSALAWGYTF TGTGCCAGCTCCTCCGCCCTTGCTTGGGGCTACACCTTC
TRBJ1-2 TRBV7-6 few TRBD1 16 CASSSRPGTVNYGYTF TGTGCCAGCAGCTCTCGGCCGGGGACAGTCAACTATGGCTACACCTTC
TRBJ1-2 TRBV28 - - 16 CASSLPAMVAGAGYTF TGTGCCAGCAGTCTCCCGGCCATGGTGGCAGGGGCTGGCTACACCTTC
TRBJ1-5 TRBV15 few - 15 CATSSVRVEREPQHF TGTGCCACCAGCAGCGTCAGGGTAGAGAGGGAGCCCCAGCATTTT
TRBJ1-1 TRBV6-1 - - 12 CASIRVRTEAFF TGTGCCAGCATCAGGGTACGCACTGAAGCTTTCTTT
TRBJ2-3 TRBV11-1 - - 15 CASSHRASSTDTQYF TGTGCCAGCAGCCACAGGGCCTCTAGCACAGATACGCAGTATTTT
TRBJ2-5 TRBV7-6 few - 14 CASSLGGTIETQYF TGTGCCAGCAGCTTAGGCGGGACCATTGAGACCCAGTACTTC
TRBJ1-1 TRBV6-2/TRBV6-3 - - 14 CASSYVGGATEAFF TGTGCCAGCAGTTACGTTGGGGGCGCGACTGAAGCTTTCTTT
TRBJ2-5 TRBV12-3/TRBV12-4 many - 13 CASSQAVGETQYF TGTGCCAGCAGTCAAGCGGTAGGGGAGACCCAGTACTTC
TRBJ2-4 TRBV20-1 - TRBD1 15 CSARETLDRDAIQYF TGCAGTGCTAGAGAGACGCTGGACAGGGATGCCATTCAGTACTTC
TRBJ2-4 TRBV24-1 - - 15 CATSDGGLAKNIQYF TGTGCCACCAGTGACGGGGGCCTAGCCAAAAACATTCAGTACTTC
TRBJ1-1 TRBV29-1 - - 13 CSVVGGSSTEAFF TGCAGCGTTGTGGGTGGTTCAAGCACTGAAGCTTTCTTT
TRBJ1-1 TRBV4-3 - - 15 CASSHDAGGNTEAFF TGCGCCAGCAGCCACGATGCTGGGGGGAACACTGAAGCTTTCTTT
TRBJ2-1 TRBV24-1 few TRBD2 18 CATSDSGGGGANYNEQFF TGTGCCACCAGTGATAGCGGAGGCGGGGGGGCTAACTACAATGAGCAGTTCTTC
TRBJ1-3 TRBV5-5 - TRBD1 15 CASSVDRVSGNTIYF TGTGCCAGCAGCGTAGACAGGGTCTCTGGAAACACCATATATTTT
TRBJ2-7 TRBV27 few - 14 CASSLDPYSYEQYF TGTGCCAGCAGTTTAGACCCCTATTCCTACGAGCAGTACTTC
TRBJ2-1 TRBV5-1 - - 14 CASSLVQGQSEQFF TGCGCCAGCAGCTTGGTGCAGGGGCAAAGTGAGCAGTTCTTC
TRBJ2-2 TRBV4-1 - - 14 CASSQPMGTGELFF TGCGCCAGCAGCCAACCAATGGGAACCGGGGAGCTGTTTTTT
TRBJ1-2 TRBV6-2/TRBV6-3 - - 13 CASSGTVDYGYTF TGTGCCAGCAGCGGGACTGTCGACTATGGCTACACCTTC
TRBJ2-1 TRBV7-6 - - 14 CASTPPSSYNEQFF TGTGCCAGCACCCCTCCGAGCTCCTACAATGAGCAGTTCTTC
TRBJ2-1 TRBV7-6 few TRBD1 14 CASIDRGRANEQFF TGTGCCAGCATCGACAGGGGGCGCGCAAATGAGCAGTTCTTC
TRBJ2-7 TRBV5-4 - - 14 CASSPPGEPYEQYF TGTGCCAGCAGCCCGCCGGGGGAACCCTACGAGCAGTACTTC
TRBJ1-1 TRBV4-2 - - 16 CASREEDQTMNTEAFF TGTGCCAGCAGAGAGGAAGACCAGACCATGAACACTGAAGCTTTCTTT
TRBJ1-4 TRBV4-1 - - 17 CASSPSQDLARNEKLFF TGCGCCAGCAGCCCAAGTCAGGATCTCGCGCGCAATGAAAAACTGTTTTTT
TRBJ2-3 TRBV12-3/TRBV12-4 - - 15 CASSLRGYSTDTQYF TGTGCCAGCAGTCTACGGGGTTATAGCACAGATACGCAGTATTTT
TRBJ1-1 TRBV19 - - 11 CASSSHRRAFF TGTGCCAGTAGTAGCCACAGGAGGGCTTTCTTT
TRBJ2-5 TRBV6-6 - - 10 CASLMETQYF TGTGCCAGCTTAATGGAGACCCAGTACTTC
TRBJ1-2 TRBV12-3/TRBV12-4 few - 18 CASSLPPPRGAFFDGYTF TGTGCCAGCAGCTTACCTCCCCCTCGGGGGGCTTTCTTCGATGGCTACACCTTC
TRBJ1-5 TRBV25-1 - TRBD1 15 CASSQPGGSNQPQHF TGTGCCAGCAGTCAGCCAGGGGGGAGCAATCAGCCCCAGCATTTT
TRBJ2-1 TRBV29-1 - TRBD2 13 CSVAGGGLNEQFF TGCAGCGTTGCCGGGGGGGGCCTCAATGAGCAGTTCTTC
TRBJ2-4 TRBV28 many TRBD1 16 CASSADLQGALDIQYF TGTGCCAGCAGTGCTGACTTACAGGGGGCGCTGGACATTCAGTACTTC
TRBJ1-2 TRBV7-9 many TRBD1 12 CASSRLQGAHTF TGTGCCAGCAGCCGTCTCCAGGGGGCGCACACCTTC
TRBJ1-1 TRBV7-9 - - 14 CANSLEKGITEAFF TGTGCCAACAGCTTAGAAAAGGGGATCACTGAAGCTTTCTTT
TRBJ1-6 TRBV28 - - 16 CASTSLPSSYNSPLHF TGTGCCAGTACCTCACTTCCGAGCTCCTATAATTCACCCCTCCACTTT
TRBJ2-1 TRBV2 few TRBD2 15 CANPGSGGTHNEQFF TGTGCCAACCCAGGGTCGGGGGGGACTCACAATGAGCAGTTCTTC
TRBJ2-7 TRBV6-2/TRBV6-3 - - 15 CASSYPGLYRSEQYF TGTGCCAGCAGTTACCCGGGACTCTACCGGTCCGAGCAGTACTTC
TRBJ2-7 TRBV19 few - 14 CASSIAGDSYEQYF TGTGCCAGTAGTATAGCGGGGGATTCCTACGAGCAGTACTTC
TRBJ2-3 TRBV12-3/TRBV12-4 - TRBD1 16 CASSLGLTGYEDTQYF TGTGCCAGCAGTTTAGGACTGACAGGGTATGAGGATACGCAGTATTTT
TRBJ1-3 TRBV12-5 few - 18 CASGLTPASTRSGGTIYF TGTGCTAGTGGTTTGACCCCGGCCAGCACCCGCTCGGGGGGCACCATATATTTT
TRBJ2-1 TRBV7-6 - - 13 CASSFRGGDEQFF TGTGCCAGCAGCTTCAGGGGGGGGGATGAGCAGTTCTTC
TRBJ1-6 TRBV7-2 many TRBD1 17 CASSLEETGLFNSPLHF TGTGCCAGCAGCTTAGAAGAGACAGGGCTATTTAATTCACCCCTCCACTTT
TRBJ2-7 TRBV3-1 - TRBD1 14 CVSSPGDRVREQYF TGTGTCAGCAGCCCCGGGGACAGGGTGAGAGAGCAGTACTTC
TRBJ2-1 TRBV7-4 few - 12 CGGLGIWEAQFF TGTGGGGGGCTCGGGATTTGGGAGGCGCAGTTCTTC
TRBJ2-2 TRBV4-2 - - 17 CASSLRGVTLNTGELFF TGTGCCAGCAGCCTCCGAGGGGTGACACTTAACACCGGGGAGCTGTTTTTT